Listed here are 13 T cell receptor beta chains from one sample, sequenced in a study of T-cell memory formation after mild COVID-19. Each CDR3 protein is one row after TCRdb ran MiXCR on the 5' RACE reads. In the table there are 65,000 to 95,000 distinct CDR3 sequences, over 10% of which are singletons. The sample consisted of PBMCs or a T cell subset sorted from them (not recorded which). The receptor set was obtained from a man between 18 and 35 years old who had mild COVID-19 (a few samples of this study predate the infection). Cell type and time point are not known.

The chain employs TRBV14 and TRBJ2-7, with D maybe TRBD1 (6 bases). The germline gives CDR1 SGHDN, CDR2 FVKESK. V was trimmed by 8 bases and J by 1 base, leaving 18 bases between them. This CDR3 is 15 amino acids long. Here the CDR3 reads CASYAAQGNSYEQYV. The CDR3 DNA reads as TGTGCCAGCTATGCCGCACAGGGAAATTCCTACGAGCAGTACGTC.

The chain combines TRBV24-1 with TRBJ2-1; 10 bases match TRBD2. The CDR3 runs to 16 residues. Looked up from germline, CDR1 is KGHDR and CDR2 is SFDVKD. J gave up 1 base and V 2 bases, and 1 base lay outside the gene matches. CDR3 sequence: CATSDSAGGSYNEQFF. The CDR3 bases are TGTGCCACCAGTGATTCAGCGGGGGGGTCCTACAATGAGCAGTTCTTC.

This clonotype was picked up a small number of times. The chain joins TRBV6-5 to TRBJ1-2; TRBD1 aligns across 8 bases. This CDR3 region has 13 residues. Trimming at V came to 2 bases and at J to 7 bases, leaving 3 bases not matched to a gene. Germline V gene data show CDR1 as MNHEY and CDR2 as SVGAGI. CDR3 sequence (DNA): TGTGCCAGCAGTTACGACAGGGGAGGTGGCTACACCTTC. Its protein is CASSYDRGGGYTF.

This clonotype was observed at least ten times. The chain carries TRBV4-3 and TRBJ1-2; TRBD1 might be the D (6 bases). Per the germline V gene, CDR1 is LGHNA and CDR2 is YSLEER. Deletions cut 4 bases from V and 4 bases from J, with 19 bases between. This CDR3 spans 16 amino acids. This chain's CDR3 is CASSREQGEPRYGYTF. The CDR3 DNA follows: TGCGCCAGCAGCCGCGAACAGGGAGAACCTCGCTATGGCTACACCTTC.

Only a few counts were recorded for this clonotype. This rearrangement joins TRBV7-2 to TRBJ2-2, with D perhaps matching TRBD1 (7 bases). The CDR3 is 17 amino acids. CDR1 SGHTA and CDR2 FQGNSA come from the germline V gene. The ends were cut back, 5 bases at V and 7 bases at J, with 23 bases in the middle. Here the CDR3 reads CASSPPDQGGRVGELFF. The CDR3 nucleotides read TGTGCCAGCAGCCCCCCGGACCAGGGGGGACGGGTCGGGGAGCTGTTTTTT.

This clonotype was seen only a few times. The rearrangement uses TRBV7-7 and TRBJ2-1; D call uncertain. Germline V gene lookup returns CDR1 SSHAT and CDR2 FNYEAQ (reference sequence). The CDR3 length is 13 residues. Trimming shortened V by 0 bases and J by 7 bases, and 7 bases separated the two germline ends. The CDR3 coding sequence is TGTGCCAGCAGCTTAGCCAACCGTAATGAGCAGTTCTTC. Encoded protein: CASSLANRNEQFF.

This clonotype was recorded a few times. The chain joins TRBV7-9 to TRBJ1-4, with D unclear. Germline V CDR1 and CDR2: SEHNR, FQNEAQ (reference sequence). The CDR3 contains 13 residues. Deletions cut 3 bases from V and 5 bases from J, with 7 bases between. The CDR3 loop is CASSLGANEKLFF. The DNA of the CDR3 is TGTGCCAGCAGCTTGGGAGCAAATGAAAAACTGTTTTTT.

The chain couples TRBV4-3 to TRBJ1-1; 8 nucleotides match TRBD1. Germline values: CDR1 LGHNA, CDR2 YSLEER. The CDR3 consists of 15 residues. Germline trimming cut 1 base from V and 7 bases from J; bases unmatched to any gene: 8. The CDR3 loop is CASSQVEGTGHEAFF. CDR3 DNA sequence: TGCGCCAGCAGCCAAGTCGAAGGGACAGGCCATGAAGCTTTCTTT.

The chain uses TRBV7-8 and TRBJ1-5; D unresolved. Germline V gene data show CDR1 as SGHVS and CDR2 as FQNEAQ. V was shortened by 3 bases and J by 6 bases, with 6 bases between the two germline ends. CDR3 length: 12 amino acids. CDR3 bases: TGTGCCAGCAGCTTTTTGAGTCAGCCCCAGCATTTT. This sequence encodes CASSFLSQPQHF.

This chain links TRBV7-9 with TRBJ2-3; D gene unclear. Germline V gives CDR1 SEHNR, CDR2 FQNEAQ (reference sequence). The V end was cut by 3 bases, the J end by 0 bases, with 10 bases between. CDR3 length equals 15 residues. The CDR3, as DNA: TGTGCCAGCAGCTTTCAGAGATCTAGCACAGATACGCAGTATTTT. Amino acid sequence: CASSFQRSSTDTQYF.

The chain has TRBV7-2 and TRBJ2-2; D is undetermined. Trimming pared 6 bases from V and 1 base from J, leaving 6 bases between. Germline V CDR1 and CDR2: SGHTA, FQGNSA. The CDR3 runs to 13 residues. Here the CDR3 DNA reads TGTGCCAGCAGGAAACAGAACACCGGGGAGCTGTTTTTT. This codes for CASRKQNTGELFF. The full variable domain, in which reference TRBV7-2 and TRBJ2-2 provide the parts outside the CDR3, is GAGVSQSPSNKVTEKGKDVELRCDPISGHTALYWYRQSLGQGLEFLIYFQGNSAPDKSGLPSDRFSAERTGGSVSTLTIQRTQQEDSAVYLCASRKQNTGELFFGEGSRLTVL.

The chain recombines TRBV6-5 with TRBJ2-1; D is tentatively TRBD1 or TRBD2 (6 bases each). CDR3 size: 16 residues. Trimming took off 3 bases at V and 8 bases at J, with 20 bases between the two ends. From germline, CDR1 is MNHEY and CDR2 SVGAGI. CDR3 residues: CASSYRGVTSFDEQFF. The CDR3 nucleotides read TGTGCCAGCAGTTATAGGGGGGTAACTAGCTTCGATGAGCAGTTCTTC.

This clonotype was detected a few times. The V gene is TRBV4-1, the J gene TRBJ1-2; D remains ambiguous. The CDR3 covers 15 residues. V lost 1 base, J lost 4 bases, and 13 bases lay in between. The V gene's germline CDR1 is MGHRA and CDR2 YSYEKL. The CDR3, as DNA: TGCGCCAGCAGCCAAGGTTCAGTCCAATTCTATGGCTACACCTTC. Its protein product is CASSQGSVQFYGYTF.